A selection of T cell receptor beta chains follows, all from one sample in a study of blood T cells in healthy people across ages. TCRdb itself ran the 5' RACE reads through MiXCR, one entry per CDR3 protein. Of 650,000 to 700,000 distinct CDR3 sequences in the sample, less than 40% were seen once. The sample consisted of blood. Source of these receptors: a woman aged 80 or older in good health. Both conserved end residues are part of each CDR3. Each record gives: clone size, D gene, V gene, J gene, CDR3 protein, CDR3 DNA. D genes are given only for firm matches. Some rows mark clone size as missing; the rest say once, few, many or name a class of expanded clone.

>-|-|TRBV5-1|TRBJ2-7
CASGLEGGYEQYF
TGCGCCAGCGGCTTAGAAGGGGGGTACGAGCAGTACTTC
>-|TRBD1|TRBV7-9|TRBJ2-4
CASSFGQGDEEQYF
TGTGCCAGCAGCTTCGGACAGGGTGACGAAGAGCAGTACTTC
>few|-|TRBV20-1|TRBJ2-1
CSASRPIGSQETQFF
TGCAGTGCTAGTCGCCCCATTGGAAGCCAAGAGACCCAGTTCTTC
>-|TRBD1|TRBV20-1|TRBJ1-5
CSATPTGFQPQHF
TGCAGTGCTACCCCGACAGGGTTTCAGCCCCAGCATTTT
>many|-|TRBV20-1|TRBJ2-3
CSARGAKNTQYF
TGCAGTGCTAGGGGGGCAAAGAATACGCAGTATTTT
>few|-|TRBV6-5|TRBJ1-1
CASSYQGNTEAFF
TGTGCCAGCAGTTACCAGGGTAACACTGAAGCTTTCTTT
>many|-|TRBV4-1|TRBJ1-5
CASSQDGHGNQPQHF
TGCGCCAGCAGCCAGGACGGACACGGCAATCAGCCCCAGCATTTT
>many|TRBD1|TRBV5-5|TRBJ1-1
CASSPGTGSSRAFF
TGTGCCAGCAGCCCCGGGACAGGGTCCTCCCGAGCTTTCTTT
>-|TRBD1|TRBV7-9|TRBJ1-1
CSSSLEGQTPAFF
TGTTCCAGCAGCTTAGAGGGACAGACGCCGGCTTTCTTT
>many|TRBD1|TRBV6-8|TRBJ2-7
CASSRQGFYEQYF
TGTGCCAGCAGTCGACAGGGGTTCTACGAGCAGTACTTC